This is a list of T cell receptor beta chains from one sample in a study of CD8 T cells in ankylosing spondylitis. One entry per CDR3 protein, called by TCRdb with MiXCR from the 5' RACE reads. Of around 300,000 distinct CDR3 sequences detected, around a tenth appear once; the ten largest clones hold roughly 9%. The sequenced sample consisted of blood, either unsorted or a sorted T cell fraction (not recorded which). These receptors all stem from a female donor with ankylosing spondylitis or in good health (not recorded which). CDR3s include the opening cysteine and the closing phenylalanine or tryptophan. Fields, in order: D gene, J gene, clone size, V gene, CDR3 DNA, CDR3 protein. D genes are given only for firm matches. The size field is filled for only some rows; it gives once, few, many or a size class.

TRBD2	TRBJ2-7	-	TRBV28	TGTGCCAGCAGTTTACGTAGCGGGGGGGCCCACGAGCAGTACTTC	CASSLRSGGAHEQYF
TRBD1	TRBJ2-7	many	TRBV19	TGTGCCAGTAGTATAGCGGGACAGGGGTACGAGCAGTACTTC	CASSIAGQGYEQYF
-	TRBJ2-7	few	TRBV3-1	TGTGCCAGCAGCCAATCGTGGGGGCATCGAACCTACGAGCAGTACTTC	CASSQSWGHRTYEQYF
TRBD2	TRBJ2-2	many	TRBV20-1	TGCAGTGCTCTCAGCGGGAGACACACCGGGGAGCTGTTTTTT	CSALSGRHTGELFF
-	TRBJ2-1	many	TRBV12-3/TRBV12-4	TGTGCCAGCAGTTTCGGGCCGGGTCTAGTCTACAATGAGCAGTTCTTC	CASSFGPGLVYNEQFF
-	TRBJ2-1	-	TRBV5-4	TGTGCCAGCGGCTCCGGGGCCCTCTCCTACAATGAGCAGTTCTTC	CASGSGALSYNEQFF
TRBD1	TRBJ2-5	many	TRBV10-3	TGTGCCATCCTGGACAGGAGTCAAGAGACCCAGTACTTC	CAILDRSQETQYF
-	TRBJ1-1	few	TRBV20-1	TGCGAGAGTGATATGAACACTGAAGCTTTCTTT	CESDMNTEAFF
-	TRBJ1-1	many	TRBV20-1	TGCAGTGCTAGAGATAACTTCAGGGTGAACACTGAAGCTTTCTTT	CSARDNFRVNTEAFF
-	TRBJ1-5	-	TRBV4-1	TGCGCCAGCAGCCCTCTCGCCGCAGGTAGCAATCAGCCCCAGCATTTT	CASSPLAAGSNQPQHF
-	TRBJ1-2	many	TRBV6-5	TGTGCCAGCAGTTACTCGAAAGGTCGGCAGGGTGATGGCTACACCTTC	CASSYSKGRQGDGYTF
TRBD1	TRBJ2-7	-	TRBV5-1	TGCGCCAGCAGCCCCAGGACAGGGATTGCCGAGCAGTACTTC	CASSPRTGIAEQYF
-	TRBJ2-1	many	TRBV7-2	TGTGCCAGCAGCTTACCCAATGAGCAGTTCTTC	CASSLPNEQFF